Listed below are T cell receptor beta chains from one sample, sequenced in a study of T cells after yellow fever vaccination. TCRdb ran MiXCR on the 5' RACE reads and lists one entry per CDR3 protein. The table shows approximately 150,000 distinct CDR3 sequences, with 5.5% to 7.5% occurring only once. The material sequenced was CD4+ T cells sorted from PBMCs, taken on the day of the first yellow fever vaccination. The receptor set was obtained from a man between 18 and 29 years old who received the YFV17D yellow fever vaccine. Each CDR3 is given with its conserved first and last residue. Each record gives: J gene, V gene, D gene, clone size, CDR3 protein, CDR3 DNA. A D gene is named only where the DNA matches it firmly. Not every row has a clone size; where given, it reads once, few, many or a size class.

j_gene: TRBJ2-7
v_gene: TRBV2
d_gene: TRBD1
abundance: many
CDR3aa: CASSEGTGAYEQYF
CDR3nt: TGTGCCAGCAGTGAAGGGACAGGAGCCTACGAGCAGTACTTC

j_gene: TRBJ2-5
v_gene: TRBV7-8
d_gene: TRBD2
abundance: many
CDR3aa: CASSLGLGFQETQYF
CDR3nt: TGTGCCAGCAGCTTGGGACTAGGGTTCCAAGAGACCCAGTACTTC

j_gene: TRBJ1-1
v_gene: TRBV4-3
d_gene: .
abundance: few
CDR3aa: CASSRSRGNTEAFF
CDR3nt: TGCGCCAGCAGCCGCTCCCGGGGGAACACTGAAGCTTTCTTT

j_gene: TRBJ2-3
v_gene: TRBV5-1
d_gene: TRBD2
abundance: few
CDR3aa: CASSLGLAGGTTYTDTQYF
CDR3nt: TGCGCCAGCAGCTTGGGACTAGCGGGGGGCACCACCTACACAGATACGCAGTATTTT

j_gene: TRBJ2-7
v_gene: TRBV3-1
d_gene: .
abundance: many
CDR3aa: CASSQGAVMSYEQYF
CDR3nt: TGTGCCAGCAGCCAAGGGGCAGTTATGTCCTACGAGCAGTACTTC

j_gene: TRBJ1-6
v_gene: TRBV12-3/TRBV12-4
d_gene: .
abundance: many
CDR3aa: CASSFNYNSPLHF
CDR3nt: TGTGCCAGCAGTTTCAACTATAATTCACCCCTCCACTTT

j_gene: TRBJ1-5
v_gene: TRBV3-1
d_gene: TRBD1
abundance: many
CDR3aa: CASSQGPGQTLYSNQPQHF
CDR3nt: TGTGCCAGCAGCCAAGGGCCGGGACAGACTCTCTATAGCAATCAGCCCCAGCATTTT

j_gene: TRBJ1-6
v_gene: TRBV7-2
d_gene: .
abundance: many
CDR3aa: CASSPFWGTYNSPLHF
CDR3nt: TGTGCCAGCAGCCCCTTTTGGGGTACCTATAATTCACCCCTCCACTTT

j_gene: TRBJ1-1
v_gene: TRBV29-1
d_gene: .
abundance: few
CDR3aa: CSVALQERTEAFF
CDR3nt: TGCAGCGTTGCCCTACAGGAAAGGACTGAAGCTTTCTTT

j_gene: TRBJ2-5
v_gene: TRBV5-1
d_gene: TRBD1
abundance: many
CDR3aa: CASSSRSDRVETQYF
CDR3nt: TGCGCCAGCAGCTCGAGAAGTGACAGGGTTGAGACCCAGTACTTC

j_gene: TRBJ2-7
v_gene: TRBV5-4
d_gene: TRBD2
abundance: .
CDR3aa: CASSLKGLAGHEQYF
CDR3nt: TGTGCCAGCAGCTTGAAGGGACTAGCGGGCCACGAGCAGTACTTC

j_gene: TRBJ1-6
v_gene: TRBV20-1
d_gene: .
abundance: few
CDR3aa: CSATQGRQTYNSPLHF
CDR3nt: TGCAGTGCTACCCAGGGGCGGCAGACGTATAATTCACCCCTCCACTTT

j_gene: TRBJ1-1
v_gene: TRBV5-1
d_gene: .
abundance: many
CDR3aa: CASSLKRDRTWKNTEAFF
CDR3nt: TGCGCCAGCAGCTTAAAGCGGGATCGAACATGGAAGAACACTGAAGCTTTCTTT

j_gene: TRBJ1-5
v_gene: TRBV15
d_gene: .
abundance: few
CDR3aa: CATSMANTGFRPQHF
CDR3nt: TGTGCCACCAGTATGGCGAACACAGGGTTTCGGCCCCAGCATTTT

j_gene: TRBJ2-7
v_gene: TRBV20-1
d_gene: .
abundance: .
CDR3aa: CSGVKYEAEQYF
CDR3nt: TGCAGTGGGGTTAAATATGAAGCCGAGCAGTACTTC

j_gene: TRBJ1-1
v_gene: TRBV5-1
d_gene: .
abundance: many
CDR3aa: CASSTEASWNTEAFF
CDR3nt: TGCGCCAGCAGCACCGAGGCCTCATGGAACACTGAAGCTTTCTTT

j_gene: TRBJ2-2
v_gene: TRBV5-1
d_gene: .
abundance: many
CDR3aa: CASSFGETGELFF
CDR3nt: TGCGCCAGCAGCTTTGGGGAGACCGGGGAGCTGTTTTTT

j_gene: TRBJ2-2
v_gene: TRBV9
d_gene: .
abundance: many
CDR3aa: CASSVRRGRNTGELFF
CDR3nt: TGTGCCAGCAGCGTACGACGGGGGAGAAACACCGGGGAGCTGTTTTTT

j_gene: TRBJ2-1
v_gene: TRBV5-1
d_gene: .
abundance: many
CDR3aa: CASSLEWRYSYNEQFF
CDR3nt: TGCGCCAGCAGCTTGGAGTGGCGTTACTCCTACAATGAGCAGTTCTTC

j_gene: TRBJ1-1
v_gene: TRBV4-3
d_gene: .
abundance: .
CDR3aa: CASSQDLFGDLNTEAFF
CDR3nt: TGCGCCAGCAGCCAAGATCTCTTTGGGGACCTGAACACTGAAGCTTTCTTT

j_gene: TRBJ2-5
v_gene: TRBV5-1
d_gene: TRBD1
abundance: many
CDR3aa: CASSSSRQGGTQYF
CDR3nt: TGCGCCAGCAGTTCCTCCCGACAGGGCGGGACCCAGTACTTC

j_gene: TRBJ2-1
v_gene: TRBV5-1
d_gene: .
abundance: .
CDR3aa: CASSLSGYDNEQFF
CDR3nt: TGCGCCAGCAGCTTGAGTGGGTATGACAATGAGCAGTTCTTC

j_gene: TRBJ2-3
v_gene: TRBV7-2
d_gene: .
abundance: few
CDR3aa: CASSLRSATSTDTQYF
CDR3nt: TGTGCCAGCAGCTTAAGATCCGCCACCAGCACAGATACGCAGTATTTT

j_gene: TRBJ2-1
v_gene: TRBV7-3
d_gene: .
abundance: many
CDR3aa: CASSLTFGGLPYNEQFF
CDR3nt: TGTGCCAGCAGCTTAACTTTCGGCGGCCTGCCCTACAATGAGCAGTTCTTC

j_gene: TRBJ2-1
v_gene: TRBV18
d_gene: .
abundance: .
CDR3aa: CASSPPGKGRYNEQFF
CDR3nt: TGTGCCAGCTCACCACCGGGGAAGGGGAGATACAATGAGCAGTTCTTC

j_gene: TRBJ2-2
v_gene: TRBV9
d_gene: TRBD1
abundance: few
CDR3aa: CASSATGELGGELFF
CDR3nt: TGTGCCAGCAGCGCCACAGGGGAATTAGGCGGGGAGCTGTTTTTT

j_gene: TRBJ2-3
v_gene: TRBV5-1
d_gene: .
abundance: .
CDR3aa: CASSPGVAADTQYF
CDR3nt: TGCGCCAGCAGCCCCGGGGTAGCGGCAGATACGCAGTATTTT

j_gene: TRBJ1-2
v_gene: TRBV7-2
d_gene: TRBD1
abundance: many
CDR3aa: CASSQGQGGGYTF
CDR3nt: TGTGCCAGCAGCCAAGGACAGGGGGGTGGCTACACCTTC

j_gene: TRBJ2-7
v_gene: TRBV10-3
d_gene: .
abundance: .
CDR3aa: CASTGPTYEQYF
CDR3nt: TGTGCCTCCACCGGACCAACCTACGAGCAGTACTTC

j_gene: TRBJ2-7
v_gene: TRBV20-1
d_gene: TRBD2
abundance: many
CDR3aa: CSARAGLAGAKGNEQYF
CDR3nt: TGCAGTGCTAGAGCCGGACTAGCGGGGGCCAAAGGGAACGAGCAGTACTTC

j_gene: TRBJ2-2
v_gene: TRBV5-1
d_gene: .
abundance: many
CDR3aa: CASSLEATGELFF
CDR3nt: TGCGCCAGCAGCTTGGAGGCCACCGGGGAGCTGTTTTTT

j_gene: TRBJ1-1
v_gene: TRBV12-3/TRBV12-4
d_gene: .
abundance: .
CDR3aa: CATQPGVPEAFF
CDR3nt: TGTGCCACACAACCGGGGGTTCCTGAAGCTTTCTTT

j_gene: TRBJ2-1
v_gene: TRBV5-1
d_gene: .
abundance: .
CDR3aa: CASSRETGGEQFF
CDR3nt: TGCGCCAGCAGCCGAGAGACAGGCGGTGAGCAGTTCTTC

j_gene: TRBJ1-2
v_gene: TRBV9
d_gene: TRBD1
abundance: few
CDR3aa: CASSVLTGGDGYTF
CDR3nt: TGTGCCAGCAGCGTTTTAACAGGGGGTGACGGCTACACCTTC

j_gene: TRBJ2-5
v_gene: TRBV5-1
d_gene: TRBD2
abundance: few
CDR3aa: CASSLGRGGVETQYF
CDR3nt: TGCGCCAGCAGCTTGGGGCGGGGGGGCGTGGAGACCCAGTACTTC

j_gene: TRBJ2-2
v_gene: TRBV4-2
d_gene: .
abundance: .
CDR3aa: CASSQGSLASGELFF
CDR3nt: TGTGCCAGCAGCCAAGGATCTCTAGCATCCGGGGAGCTGTTTTTT

j_gene: TRBJ2-1
v_gene: TRBV6-6
d_gene: .
abundance: many
CDR3aa: CASSPNYNEQFF
CDR3nt: TGTGCCAGCTCCCCAAATTACAATGAGCAGTTCTTC

j_gene: TRBJ2-2
v_gene: TRBV5-1
d_gene: .
abundance: many
CDR3aa: CASSGDRLPGELFF
CDR3nt: TGCGCCAGCAGCGGCGACAGGCTACCCGGGGAGCTGTTTTTT

j_gene: TRBJ1-2
v_gene: TRBV6-2/TRBV6-3
d_gene: .
abundance: few
CDR3aa: CASSYLDRGFGYTF
CDR3nt: TGTGCCAGCAGTTACCTAGACCGGGGATTCGGCTACACCTTC

j_gene: TRBJ2-7
v_gene: TRBV6-1
d_gene: .
abundance: many
CDR3aa: CASSLRRQGINEQYF
CDR3nt: TGTGCCAGCAGCCTCCGCAGGCAGGGAATCAACGAGCAGTACTTC

j_gene: TRBJ2-3
v_gene: TRBV6-6
d_gene: .
abundance: many
CDR3aa: CATGIDTQYF
CDR3nt: TGTGCCACGGGGATAGATACGCAGTATTTT

j_gene: TRBJ1-5
v_gene: TRBV12-3/TRBV12-4
d_gene: TRBD1
abundance: many
CDR3aa: CASSGQGGNQPQHF
CDR3nt: TGTGCCAGCAGCGGACAGGGAGGCAATCAGCCCCAGCATTTT

j_gene: TRBJ1-5
v_gene: TRBV6-1
d_gene: TRBD1
abundance: few
CDR3aa: CASRDRDQPQHF
CDR3nt: TGTGCCAGTAGAGACAGGGATCAGCCCCAGCATTTT

j_gene: TRBJ2-5
v_gene: TRBV24-1
d_gene: .
abundance: few
CDR3aa: CATSPEGFQETQYF
CDR3nt: TGTGCCACCAGCCCAGAGGGTTTCCAAGAGACCCAGTACTTC

j_gene: TRBJ2-1
v_gene: TRBV5-5
d_gene: .
abundance: many
CDR3aa: CASSDMGAGHYNEQFF
CDR3nt: TGTGCCAGCAGCGATATGGGGGCGGGACACTACAATGAGCAGTTCTTC